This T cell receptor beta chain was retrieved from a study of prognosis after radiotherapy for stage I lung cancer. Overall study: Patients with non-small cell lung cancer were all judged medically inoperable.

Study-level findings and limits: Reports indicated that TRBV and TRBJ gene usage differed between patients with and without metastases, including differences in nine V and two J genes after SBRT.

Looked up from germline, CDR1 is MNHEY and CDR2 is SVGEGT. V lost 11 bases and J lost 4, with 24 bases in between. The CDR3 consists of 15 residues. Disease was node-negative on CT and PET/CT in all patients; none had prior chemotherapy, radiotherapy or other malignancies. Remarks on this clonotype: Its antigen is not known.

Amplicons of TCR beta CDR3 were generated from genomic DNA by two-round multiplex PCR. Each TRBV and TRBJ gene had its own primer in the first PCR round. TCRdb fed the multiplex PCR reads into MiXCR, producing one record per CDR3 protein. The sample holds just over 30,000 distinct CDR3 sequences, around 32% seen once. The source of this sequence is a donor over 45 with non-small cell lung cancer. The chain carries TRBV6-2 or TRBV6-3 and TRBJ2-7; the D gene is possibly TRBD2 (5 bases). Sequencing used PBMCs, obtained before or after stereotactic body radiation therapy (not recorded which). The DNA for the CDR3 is TGTGCCGCGCCGTGTGGAGGACCTCCTCCTTACGAGCAGTACTTC. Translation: CAAPCGGPPPYEQYF.